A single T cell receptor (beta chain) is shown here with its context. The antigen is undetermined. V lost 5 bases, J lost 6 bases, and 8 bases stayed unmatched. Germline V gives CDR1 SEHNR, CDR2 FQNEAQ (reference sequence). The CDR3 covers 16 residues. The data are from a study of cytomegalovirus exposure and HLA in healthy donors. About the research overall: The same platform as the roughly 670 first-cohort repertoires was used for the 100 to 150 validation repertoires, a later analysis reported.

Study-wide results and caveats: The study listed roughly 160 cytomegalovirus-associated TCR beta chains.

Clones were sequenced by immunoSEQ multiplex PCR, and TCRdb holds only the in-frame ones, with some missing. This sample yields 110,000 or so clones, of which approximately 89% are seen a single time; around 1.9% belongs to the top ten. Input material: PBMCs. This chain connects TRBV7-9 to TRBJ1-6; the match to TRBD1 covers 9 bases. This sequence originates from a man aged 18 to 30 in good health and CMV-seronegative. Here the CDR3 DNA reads TGTGCCAGCAGCCTCGGCGGGACAGGGATTAATTCACCCCTCCACTTT. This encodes CASSLGGTGINSPLHF.